This entry describes one T cell receptor beta chain. The antigen is undetermined. Investigators merged groups given second doses at roughly 4 or roughly 12 weeks. The data belong to a study of T cell responses to AZD1222 COVID-19 vaccine. Sequencing used immunoSEQ multiplex PCR; TCRdb keeps in-frame clones, though not all of them. The table records 75,000 to 95,000 clones, 80% to 95% of them present only once. Germline assignment: CDR1 MGHRA and CDR2 YSYEKL. V trimming: 7 bases; J trimming: 5 bases; junction bases outside the gene matches: 8. The CDR3 consists of 14 residues. Study-level points and caveats: Only a handful of AZD1222 recipients were seropositive at baseline. Spike-specific TCR depth and breadth grew after two AZD1222 doses. In a largely white British group with more females than males, clonal diversity was possibly underestimated.

Sequenced material: peripheral blood, taken 28 days after the second AZD1222 dose. The chain carries TRBV4-1 and TRBJ2-1, with TRBD1 matching 7 bases. The source is an adult who received the AZD1222 COVID-19 vaccine. CDR3 sequence: CASKKQGLNNEQFF. CDR3 bases: TGCGCCAGCAAAAAACAGGGGTTGAACAATGAGCAGTTCTTC.